One sample yielded the 30 T cell receptor beta chains listed below, sequenced in a study of beta chain features in type 1 diabetes. Study observations and caveats: Moderately but significantly shorter TCRB CDR3s were found in Type 1 diabetes patients in all four CD4+ subsets.

Reverse transcribing all isolated RNA meant expressed TCRB transcripts were sequenced. Generated by immunoSEQ multiplex PCR, the TCRdb table keeps only in-frame clones and is missing some. The repertoire holds almost 350,000 clones, with around 9% as singletons. These receptors' targets are unknown. The sequencing input was central memory CD4+ T cells from blood. These receptors were collected from a man between 25 and 39 years old with type 1 diabetes.

The J gene is TRBJ2-7, the V gene TRBV7-2, with a weak D call TRBD2 (6 bases). The V end lost 1 base, the J end lost 1 base, and 11 bases lay between the germline ends. This CDR3 is 15 amino acids long. CDR1 is SGHTA and CDR2 is FQGNSA in the germline V gene. The DNA of the CDR3 is TGTGCCAGCAGCTTAGAGATGGGGGGATCCTACGAGCAGTACTTC. Protein sequence: CASSLEMGGSYEQYF.

Here the CDR3 reads CASRSEMDHENTDTQYF. For the CDR3, the DNA is TGTGCCAGCCGGAGTGAAATGGACCACGAAAACACAGATACGCAGTATTTT. The chain is built from TRBV28 and TRBJ2-3, with D unclear. Trimming stripped 8 bases from V and 2 bases from J, with 23 bases between. Germline CDR1 reads MDHEN; CDR2 reads SYDVKM. CDR3 length: 17 residues.

V usage is TRBV7-8 and J usage is TRBJ2-2; 7 nucleotides match TRBD1. Germline CDR1 and CDR2: SGHVS and FQNEAQ. Trimming at V came to 5 bases and at J to 7 bases, leaving 7 bases not matched to a gene. The CDR3 length is 14 residues. The chain's CDR3 is CASSPRQGNGELFF. The CDR3 DNA is TGTGCCAGCAGCCCAAGACAGGGTAACGGGGAGCTGTTTTTT. Filled out from reference TRBV7-8 and TRBJ2-2, the complete variable domain reads GAGVSQSPRYKVAKRGQDVALRCDPISGHVSLFWYQQALGQGPEFLTYFQNEAQLDKSGLPSDRFFAERPEGSVSTLKIQRTQQEDSAVYLCASSPRQGNGELFFGEGSRLTVL.

At least ten counts were recorded for this clone. This sequence joins TRBV15 and TRBJ1-2; the match to TRBD1 covers 8 bases. The CDR3 runs to 14 residues. V trimming: 4 bases; J trimming: 8 bases; junction bases outside the gene matches: 9. Germline CDR1 reads LNHNV; CDR2 reads YYDKDF (reference sequence). CDR3 residues: CATSIPWTGSGYTF. The CDR3 DNA reads TGTGCCACCAGCATCCCTTGGACAGGGAGCGGCTACACCTTC.

This clone has just a few counts. The V and J genes are TRBV6-1 and TRBJ1-3; D not resolved. The V gene lost 3 bases and the J gene lost 2 bases, with 14 bases spanning the gap. Germline V gene sequence: CDR1 MNHNS, CDR2 SASEGT. The CDR3 consists of 16 residues. The CDR3 coding sequence is TGTGCCAGCAGTGATCCCCGGGGAGGAACTGGAAACACCATATATTTT. Protein: CASSDPRGGTGNTIYF.

This clone was counted between two and nine times. In DNA, the CDR3 is TGTGCCAGCAGCGTCGGAGGGTTTGGCAATCAGCCCCAGCATTTT. Protein product: CASSVGGFGNQPQHF. This chain joins TRBV9 and TRBJ1-5; D gene ambiguous. Trimming removed 2 bases at V and 2 bases at J, with 11 bases between. The germline gives CDR1 SGDLS, CDR2 YYNGEE. This CDR3 region has 15 residues.

This clone was seen a handful of times. The chain carries TRBV5-6 and TRBJ1-3, with 11 nucleotides matching TRBD1. The CDR3 runs 18 residues. CDR1 SGHDT and CDR2 YYEEEE come from the germline V gene. The V and J ends lost 4 bases and 1 base, in that order; junction bases with no gene match: 10. For the CDR3, the DNA is TGTGCCAGCAGCCCTCCCGGGACAGGGGGTATTTCTGGAAACACCATATATTTT. This encodes CASSPPGTGGISGNTIYF.

The rearrangement uses TRBV5-1 and TRBJ2-5; D is possibly TRBD2 (5 bases). The V gene's germline CDR1 is SGHRS and CDR2 YFSETQ. V was clipped by 3 bases and J by 2 bases, with 17 bases between them. The CDR3 is 16 amino acids. The CDR3 nucleotides read TGCGCCAGCAGCTCCGCTATCGGGGTCCGACAAGAGACCCAGTACTTC. Residues: CASSSAIGVRQETQYF.

The CDR3 coding sequence is TGTGCCTGGAGTGTCGATGTCTACGAGCAGTACTTC. This gives the protein CAWSVDVYEQYF. The rearrangement joins TRBV30 to TRBJ2-7; D ambiguous. Trimming pared 0 bases from V and 3 bases from J, leaving 6 bases between. The CDR3 extends over 12 amino acids. Germline V gene sequence: CDR1 GTSNPN, CDR2 SVGIG (reference sequence).

J is TRBJ1-6 and V is TRBV7-6, with D hard to call. Germline-derived CDR1 and CDR2 are SGHVS and FNYEAQ. This CDR3 spans 15 amino acids. The V end lost 1 base, the J end lost 7 bases, and 11 bases lay between the germline ends. Here the CDR3 DNA reads TGTGCCAGCAGCTTAGTCGAGTCCCCCAATTCACCCCTCCACTTT. Protein sequence: CASSLVESPNSPLHF.

The genes are TRBV30 and TRBJ2-7; D unresolved. V was shortened by 4 bases and J by 5 bases, with 9 bases between the two germline ends. Germline CDR1 GTSNPN, CDR2 SVGIG (reference sequence). The CDR3 is made up of 11 amino acids. As DNA, the CDR3 is TGTGCCTGGATGGGAATTGACGAGCAGTACTTC. This gives the protein CAWMGIDEQYF.

In regard to this clone: At one end, the junction sequence differs from germline, possibly due to a read error. The chain recombines TRBV29-1 with TRBJ1-2; TRBD1 matches 7 bases. Per the germline V gene, CDR1 is SQVTM and CDR2 is ANQGSEA. This CDR3 has 10 residues. The CDR3 sequence is CSVDRGPPYF. The CDR3 region has the DNA TGCAGCGTTGATAGGGGGCCACCTTACTTC. The full variable domain, rest sourced from reference TRBV29-1 and TRBJ1-2, is SAVISQKPSRDICQRGTSLTIQCQVDSQVTMMFWYRQQPGQSLTLIATANQGSEATYESGFVIDKFPISRPNLTFSTLTVSNMSPEDSSIYLCSVDRGPPYFGSGTRLTVV.

V is TRBV28 and J is TRBJ1-6; D perhaps matches TRBD1 (6 bases). The CDR3 runs to 15 residues. Per the germline V gene, CDR1 is MDHEN and CDR2 is SYDVKM. Trimming removed 5 bases at V and 7 bases at J, with 15 bases between. The CDR3, as DNA: TGTGCCAGCAGTATCGGACAGATGCTCAATTCACCCCTCCACTTT. As protein: CASSIGQMLNSPLHF.

The rearrangement links TRBV28 to TRBJ1-4, with no clear D. Germline V gene sequence: CDR1 MDHEN, CDR2 SYDVKM. This CDR3 region has 17 residues. V lost 6 bases, J lost 2 bases, and 19 bases lay in between. The CDR3 protein is CASSSSFVARTNEKLFF. For the CDR3, the DNA is TGTGCCAGCAGCTCTTCCTTCGTCGCGCGGACTAATGAAAAACTGTTTTTT.

Remarks on this clone: Other DNA sequences in the same sample also yield this CDR3. This rearrangement joins TRBV9 to TRBJ2-1; D tentatively fits TRBD1 or TRBD2 (5 bases each). From germline, CDR1 is SGDLS and CDR2 YYNGEE. The V end was cut by 0 bases, the J end by 1 base, with 8 bases between. The CDR3 is made up of 15 amino acids. CDR3 residues: CASSVGGLSYNEQFF. CDR3 coding DNA: TGTGCCAGCAGCGTAGGGGGGTTATCCTACAATGAGCAGTTCTTC.

This clone was picked up many times. This sequence joins TRBV18 and TRBJ2-3, with D maybe TRBD1 (7 bases). Germline assignment: CDR1 KGHSH and CDR2 LQKENI. Trimming removed 3 bases at V and 3 bases at J, with 13 bases between. CDR3 length: 15 amino acids. In nucleotides, the CDR3 is TGTGCCAGCTCACCCGGACAGGCGGGAACAGATACGCAGTATTTT. Protein: CASSPGQAGTDTQYF.

This clone showed up just a few times. J is TRBJ2-5 and V is TRBV14; 11 bases are shared with TRBD2. This CDR3 contains 17 residues. J was trimmed by 1 base and V by 4 bases; bases with no gene match: 8. CDR1 and CDR2 (germline): SGHDN, FVKESK. The CDR3 loop reads CASSLYTGLAAQETQYF. The CDR3 bases are TGTGCCAGCAGCCTTTACACGGGACTAGCGGCCCAAGAGACCCAGTACTTC.

This clone was detected only a few times. CDR3 protein: CASSLVSGGNLDTQYF. DNA of the CDR3: TGTGCCAGCAGCTTAGTGAGCGGGGGGAATTTGGATACGCAGTATTTT. The V call is TRBV13, the J call TRBJ2-3, with 9 bases aligning to TRBD2. Germline V gives CDR1 PRHDT, CDR2 FYEKMQ (reference sequence). Trimming removed 1 base from V and 6 bases from J; junction bases left unmatched: 8. The CDR3 is 16 residues long.

There are a few counts of this clone. J is TRBJ1-3 and V is TRBV30; D unresolved. The CDR3 contains 13 residues. The germline V gene has CDR1 GTSNPN and CDR2 SVGIG (reference sequence). V gave up 2 bases and J gave up 7 bases, with 12 bases separating them. The CDR3 nucleotides are TGTGCCTGGAGTCCTCAGCCGGGGAACACCATATATTTT. As protein: CAWSPQPGNTIYF. Variable domain in full (rest from reference TRBV30 and TRBJ1-3): SQTIHQWPATLVQPVGSPLSLECTVEGTSNPNLYWYRQAAGRGLQLLFYSVGIGQISSEVPQNLSASRPQDRQFILSSKKLLLSDSGFYLCAWSPQPGNTIYFGEGSWLTVV.

V is TRBV7-2 and J is TRBJ2-3, with D possibly being TRBD1 (5 bases). V lost 2 bases to trimming and J lost 1 base, with 10 bases between them. The CDR3 has 15 amino acids. Per germline, CDR1 SGHTA and CDR2 FQGNSA. The CDR3 sequence is CASSLNQGGTDTQYF. The CDR3 coding sequence is TGTGCCAGCAGCTTAAACCAGGGCGGCACAGATACGCAGTATTTT.

The chain couples TRBV10-3 to TRBJ2-1; 10 bases match TRBD1. This CDR3 is built from 12 residues. Germline V gene sequence: CDR1 ENHRY, CDR2 SYGVKD. V lost 9 bases and J lost 8; bases outside the gene matches: 4. This chain's CDR3 is CAIGTGEHEQFF. CDR3 nucleotide sequence: TGTGCCATTGGGACAGGGGAACATGAGCAGTTCTTC.

This clone was detected a few times. The chain links TRBV19 to TRBJ1-2, with 8 nucleotides matching TRBD1. CDR1 and CDR2 (germline): LNHDA, SQIVND (reference sequence). V dropped 9 bases and J dropped 7; count of bases not matched to a gene: 7. This CDR3 is 12 amino acids long. In nucleotides, the CDR3 is TGTGCCAGCCTGGACAGGGCGGTTGGCTACACCTTC. It translates to CASLDRAVGYTF.

This chain links TRBV30 with TRBJ2-7; 7 bases align to TRBD1. Unmatched junction bases numbered 10, after V lost 5 bases and J lost 0 bases. The germline gives CDR1 GTSNPN, CDR2 SVGIG (reference sequence). This CDR3 is 15 amino acids long. As DNA, the CDR3 is TGTGCCTGGGGGCGAGACAGGGCTCGCTCCTACGAGCAGTACTTC. As protein: CAWGRDRARSYEQYF.

The V and J genes are TRBV5-1 and TRBJ1-3; D is uncertain. V was shortened by 3 bases and J by 3 bases, with 10 bases between the two germline ends. Looked up from germline, CDR1 is SGHRS and CDR2 is YFSETQ. The CDR3 contains 14 residues. CDR3 sequence (DNA): TGCGCCAGCAGCTCCGCATCGGATGGAAACACCATATATTTT. This sequence encodes CASSSASDGNTIYF.

This clone was seen a handful of times. The rearrangement joins TRBV11-2 to TRBJ1-5; 7 bases match TRBD1. V gave up 4 bases and J gave up 6 bases; unmatched junction bases: 9. CDR3 size: 15 residues. CDR1 is SGHAT, CDR2 FQNNGV, per germline. The CDR3 protein is CASSSKTGLGQPQHF. DNA for the CDR3: TGTGCCAGCAGCTCCAAGACAGGGCTGGGTCAGCCCCAGCATTTT.

The V call is TRBV6-5, the J call TRBJ2-7; 7 bases map to TRBD1. The V gene's germline CDR1 is MNHEY and CDR2 SVGAGI. The V gene end was trimmed by 1 base and the J gene end by 4 bases; junction bases not matched to a gene: 4. This CDR3 has 14 amino acids. CDR3 DNA: TGTGCCAGCAGTTACTTATCAGGGGGATACGAGCAGTACTTC. Its translation: CASSYLSGGYEQYF.

This clone was detected a few times. This CDR3 is CASSRVSLTGELFF. The CDR3 DNA follows: TGTGCCAGCAGCCGTGTTAGCCTCACCGGGGAGCTGTTTTTT. This rearrangement joins TRBV14 to TRBJ2-2; D is undetermined. Trimming shortened V by 4 bases and J by 4 bases, and 10 bases separated the two germline ends. The germline gives CDR1 SGHDN, CDR2 FVKESK. The CDR3 spans 14 residues.

This clone came up a few times. Here the CDR3 DNA reads TGTGCCAGTAGTATAGACCAAGGACAGTTTTCCGAGCAGTTCTTC. It yields the protein CASSIDQGQFSEQFF. The chain combines TRBV19 with TRBJ2-1; possibly TRBD1 for D (6 bases). The CDR3 is 15 amino acids. CDR1 and CDR2 (germline): LNHDA, SQIVND (reference sequence). V lost 0 bases, J lost 10 bases, and 16 bases lay in between.

In this sample, this clone is medium-sized. The V call is TRBV11-2, the J call TRBJ2-7; D not certain. The CDR3 is made up of 14 amino acids. CDR1 and CDR2 (germline): SGHAT, FQNNGV. The V end lost 5 bases, the J end lost 1 base, and 12 bases lay between the germline ends. CDR3 loop: CASSVGFSSYEQYF. CDR3 sequence (DNA): TGTGCCAGCAGCGTGGGTTTCAGTTCCTACGAGCAGTACTTC. The full variable domain, with the rest looked up from reference TRBV11-2 and TRBJ2-7, is EAGVAQSPRYKIIEKRQSVAFWCNPISGHATLYWYQQILGQGPKLLIQFQNNGVVDDSQLPKDRFSAERLKGVDSTLKIQPAKLEDSAVYLCASSVGFSSYEQYFGPGTRLTVT.

The gene calls are TRBV9 and TRBJ1-5, with TRBD1 as a possible D gene (6 bases). The CDR3 has 12 residues. Trimming took off 4 bases at V and 4 bases at J, with 6 bases between the two ends. Looked up from germline, CDR1 is SGDLS and CDR2 is YYNGEE. CDR3 sequence (DNA): TGTGCCAGCAGCAGGGGGAATCAGCCCCAGCATTTT. Translating gives CASSRGNQPQHF.